The rows below give T cell receptor beta chains drawn from one sample of a study of blood T cell repertoires in COVID-19. Profiling relied on immunoSEQ multiplex PCR, and the TCRdb table lists in-frame clones only, not all of them. The data show 400,000 to 500,000 clones, approximately 90% seen once. Sequenced sample: PBMCs or T cells enriched from blood (not recorded which). The receptors here all came from a woman aged 18-35 years who had been exposed to COVID-19. Both conserved end residues are part of each CDR3. The order of the fields is CDR3 protein, CDR3 DNA, V gene, J gene, D gene, clone size. The D gene is left open where the match is weak. Part of the rows lack a size; the others show once, few, many or a class for expanded clones.

CDR3 protein: CAISDQGVDEKLFF
CDR3 DNA: TGTGCCATCAGTGACCAGGGCGTCGACGAAAAACTGTTTTTT
V gene: TRBV10-3
J gene: TRBJ1-4
D gene: -
clone size: -

CDR3 protein: CASSLDLAVLDTQYF
CDR3 DNA: TGTGCCAGCAGCTTGGACCTAGCTGTGCTAGATACGCAGTATTTT
V gene: TRBV5-4
J gene: TRBJ2-3
D gene: -
clone size: -

CDR3 protein: CASRERVLSYEQYF
CDR3 DNA: TGTGCCAGCCGAGAGCGGGTCCTATCCTACGAGCAGTACTTC
V gene: TRBV6-5
J gene: TRBJ2-7
D gene: -
clone size: -

CDR3 protein: CASSLPWGDPSSGANVLTF
CDR3 DNA: TGTGCCAGCAGCTTACCCTGGGGGGACCCAAGCTCTGGGGCCAACGTCCTGACTTTC
V gene: TRBV11-2
J gene: TRBJ2-6
D gene: -
clone size: -

CDR3 protein: CASSSRGTSYNEQFF
CDR3 DNA: TGTGCCAGCAGTTCCCGGGGGACCTCCTACAATGAGCAGTTCTTC
V gene: TRBV27
J gene: TRBJ2-1
D gene: -
clone size: -

CDR3 protein: CASSLGGGSQETQYF
CDR3 DNA: TGTGCCAGCAGTTTAGGTGGCGGTAGCCAAGAGACCCAGTACTTC
V gene: TRBV28
J gene: TRBJ2-5
D gene: -
clone size: -

CDR3 protein: CASSLLAGSTDTQYF
CDR3 DNA: TGTGCCAGCAGTTTACTAGCGGGAAGCACAGATACGCAGTATTTT
V gene: TRBV27
J gene: TRBJ2-3
D gene: TRBD2
clone size: -

CDR3 protein: CASGFGGVEQFF
CDR3 DNA: TGTGCTAGTGGTTTTGGGGGGGTTGAGCAGTTCTTC
V gene: TRBV12-5
J gene: TRBJ2-1
D gene: TRBD2
clone size: once

CDR3 protein: CASSLGPRELSTDTQYF
CDR3 DNA: TGTGCCAGCAGCTTGGGACCTCGGGAGCTCAGCACAGATACGCAGTATTTT
V gene: TRBV5-5
J gene: TRBJ2-3
D gene: -
clone size: -

CDR3 protein: CASSIVADRGLSPLHF
CDR3 DNA: TGTGCCAGTAGTATAGTCGCGGACAGGGGTCTCTCACCCCTCCACTTT
V gene: TRBV19
J gene: TRBJ1-6
D gene: TRBD1
clone size: -

CDR3 protein: CASSPSAGEQYF
CDR3 DNA: TGTGCCAGCAGCCCGAGCGCGGGCGAGCAGTACTTC
V gene: TRBV7-9
J gene: TRBJ2-7
D gene: -
clone size: -

CDR3 protein: CASSLLTPNSPLHF
CDR3 DNA: TGTGCCAGCAGCTTACTGACTCCTAATTCACCCCTCCACTTT
V gene: TRBV7-8
J gene: TRBJ1-6
D gene: -
clone size: -

CDR3 protein: CASTSGTSNSPLHF
CDR3 DNA: TGTGCCAGCACGTCCGGGACATCCAATTCACCCCTCCACTTT
V gene: TRBV6-5
J gene: TRBJ1-6
D gene: -
clone size: -

CDR3 protein: CASSLGQEAFDTEAFF
CDR3 DNA: TGTGCCAGCAGCTTGGGACAGGAGGCTTTCGACACTGAAGCTTTCTTT
V gene: TRBV5-8
J gene: TRBJ1-1
D gene: -
clone size: few

CDR3 protein: CASSYSAGGSYEQYF
CDR3 DNA: TGTGCCAGCAGTTACTCGGCAGGGGGCTCCTACGAGCAGTACTTC
V gene: TRBV6-5
J gene: TRBJ2-7
D gene: TRBD1
clone size: -

CDR3 protein: CASSPSGLARNEQFF
CDR3 DNA: TGTGCCAGCAGCCCAAGTGGGCTAGCAAGGAATGAGCAGTTCTTC
V gene: TRBV7-2
J gene: TRBJ2-1
D gene: -
clone size: -

CDR3 protein: CASSQSPTGGTSPLHF
CDR3 DNA: TGTGCCAGCAGCCAAAGCCCGACAGGGGGCACTTCACCCCTCCACTTT
V gene: TRBV3-1/TRBV3-2
J gene: TRBJ1-6
D gene: TRBD1
clone size: -

CDR3 protein: CATRGPGGSADTQYF
CDR3 DNA: TGTGCCACCAGGGGGCCAGGTGGGTCCGCAGATACGCAGTATTTT
V gene: TRBV15
J gene: TRBJ2-3
D gene: -
clone size: -